A selection of T cell receptor beta chains follows, all from one sample in a study of CD8+ T cells in alopecia areata. This table comes from immunoSEQ multiplex PCR, and its TCRdb copy is limited to in-frame clones, with some not included. The data show 90,000 or so clones, 44% seen once. Sequenced here: CD8+ T cells sorted from blood, sampled at week 24, from a patient treated with tofacitinib. These receptor sequences come from a human donor with alopecia areata. Both conserved end residues are part of each CDR3. A D gene is named only where the DNA matches it firmly. Clone sizes are given selectively: once, few, many, or a class where the clone is expanded.

>TRBV4-1|-|-|TRBJ2-1
CASSQYKADNEQFF
TGCGCCAGCAGCCAATACAAGGCGGACAATGAGCAGTTCTTC
>TRBV20-1|-|-|TRBJ2-1
CSARDHNEQFF
TGCAGTGCTAGAGACCATAATGAGCAGTTCTTC
>TRBV9|few|TRBD2|TRBJ2-1
CASSAPSGSYNEQFF
TGTGCCAGCAGCGCACCTAGCGGGAGTTACAATGAGCAGTTCTTC
>TRBV29-1|-|-|TRBJ2-7
CSVVEGAGEQYF
TGCAGCGTTGTCGAGGGGGCGGGGGAGCAGTACTTC
>TRBV7-8|-|TRBD2|TRBJ2-7
CASSQSGTSAYEQYF
TGTGCCAGCAGTCAATCTGGGACTAGTGCCTACGAGCAGTACTTC
>TRBV7-9|-|-|TRBJ2-5
CASRNSAVETQYF
TGTGCCAGCAGAAACTCTGCCGTCGAGACCCAGTACTTC
>TRBV5-1|-|TRBD1|TRBJ2-7
CASSRDRGTAYEQYF
TGCGCCAGCAGCAGGGACAGGGGGACAGCCTACGAGCAGTACTTC
>TRBV27|few|-|TRBJ1-4
CASSLGRNEKLFF
TGTGCCAGCAGTCTCGGACGGAATGAAAAACTGTTTTTT
>TRBV7-9|-|-|TRBJ2-1
CASSFAGPLNNEQFF
TGTGCCAGCAGCTTCGCGGGCCCGCTTAACAATGAGCAGTTCTTC
>TRBV30|-|-|TRBJ2-7
CAWSVGDSYEQYF
TGTGCCTGGAGTGTTGGAGACAGCTACGAGCAGTACTTC
>TRBV10-3|few|-|TRBJ1-2
CANTPTGHDGYTF
TGTGCCAACACTCCAACAGGGCATGATGGCTACACCTTC
>TRBV6-1|few|-|TRBJ1-2
CATLWGNYGYTF
TGTGCCACCCTCTGGGGTAACTATGGCTACACCTTC
>TRBV13|once|-|TRBJ2-5
CASSLHQETQYF
TGTGCCAGCAGCTTGCACCAAGAGACCCAGTACTTC
>TRBV14|-|-|TRBJ2-7
CASSQEPGRYYEQYF
TGTGCCAGCAGCCAAGAGCCCGGCAGGTACTACGAGCAGTACTTC
>TRBV10-3|-|TRBD1|TRBJ1-2
CAISELAGGRYGYTF
TGTGCCATCAGTGAGTTAGCAGGGGGTCGCTATGGCTACACCTTC
>TRBV7-9|-|TRBD2|TRBJ2-7
CASSLDPGTSGRASGEQYF
TGTGCCAGCAGCTTGGATCCCGGGACTAGCGGGAGGGCCTCGGGGGAGCAGTACTTC
>TRBV5-1|-|-|TRBJ2-7
CASSLGQAPYEQYF
TGCGCCAGCAGCTTGGGTCAGGCCCCCTACGAGCAGTACTTC
>TRBV7-9|-|-|TRBJ2-5
CASSLKRRMNQEETQYF
TGTGCCAGCAGCTTAAAGCGTCGTATGAACCAAGAGGAGACCCAGTACTTC
>TRBV4-1|-|TRBD1|TRBJ2-7
CASSRTGDLVYEQYF
TGCGCCAGCAGCCGGACAGGGGATCTCGTCTACGAGCAGTACTTC
>TRBV10-2|-|-|TRBJ2-7
CASGGNVYEQYF
TGCGCCAGCGGGGGGAACGTTTACGAGCAGTACTTC
>TRBV10-3|-|-|TRBJ2-5
CAISESERARGGRETQYF
TGTGCCATCAGTGAGTCGGAGCGGGCCAGAGGGGGGAGAGAGACCCAGTACTTC
>TRBV20-1|-|TRBD2|TRBJ2-1
CSALWEGFF
TGCAGTGCTCTATGGGAGGGGTTCTTC
>TRBV9|-|-|TRBJ2-3
CASSVMSVGDTQYF
TGTGCCAGCAGCGTAATGTCTGTGGGAGATACGCAGTATTTT
>TRBV29-1|-|-|TRBJ1-1
CSVIRGSLNTEAFF
TGCAGCGTGATAAGGGGAAGTCTGAACACTGAAGCTTTCTTT
>TRBV29-1|few|-|TRBJ2-7
CSVMGDEQYF
TGCAGCGTTATGGGTGACGAGCAGTACTTC
>TRBV27|few|-|TRBJ1-1
CASSLSAGILTEAFF
TGTGCCAGCAGTTTATCGGCGGGGATTCTCACTGAAGCTTTCTTT
>TRBV14|once|-|TRBJ2-1
CASSHTRDRDNEQFF
TGTGCCAGCAGCCACACCCGGGACCGAGACAATGAGCAGTTCTTC
>TRBV2|-|TRBD2|TRBJ2-1
CASSEGTSSPHSLYNEQFF
TGTGCCAGCAGTGAAGGGACTAGCTCTCCTCACTCCCTATACAATGAGCAGTTCTTC
>TRBV19|-|TRBD1|TRBJ1-5
CASSSDRGQDLPQHF
TGTGCCAGTAGTTCGGACAGGGGGCAGGATCTGCCCCAGCATTTT
>TRBV14|few|-|TRBJ2-2
CASSPEEVNTGELFF
TGTGCCAGCAGCCCGGAAGAGGTGAACACCGGGGAGCTGTTTTTT
>TRBV30|once|TRBD1|TRBJ2-1
CAWSAGTVYNEQFF
TGTGCCTGGAGTGCGGGGACAGTCTACAATGAGCAGTTCTTC
>TRBV10-3|-|-|TRBJ2-7
CATRDRLRTHYEQYF
TGTGCCACCAGGGACCGGCTCCGGACACATTACGAGCAGTACTTC
>TRBV29-1|few|TRBD2|TRBJ2-3
CSVEDLAGPTDTQYF
TGCAGCGTTGAAGATCTAGCGGGGCCCACAGATACGCAGTATTTT
>TRBV29-1|-|-|TRBJ1-1
CSVVRGRFPEAFF
TGCAGCGTCGTTCGGGGGCGCTTTCCTGAAGCTTTCTTT
>TRBV29-1|-|TRBD2|TRBJ2-7
CSALAGVYEQYF
TGCAGCGCCTTAGCGGGAGTATACGAGCAGTACTTC
>TRBV7-8|-|TRBD2|TRBJ2-3
CASSILGTSGHRTDTQYF
TGTGCCAGCAGCATTCTTGGGACTAGCGGACATCGCACAGATACGCAGTATTTT
>TRBV27|-|TRBD1|TRBJ1-2
CASSSNAQGYAGYTF
TGTGCCAGCAGTTCCAACGCACAGGGGTATGCTGGCTACACCTTC
>TRBV29-1|few|-|TRBJ1-2
CSVKTAGYGYTF
TGCAGCGTCAAGACGGCGGGCTATGGCTACACCTTC
>TRBV27|-|TRBD2|TRBJ2-5
CASSSMTSGAQETQYF
TGTGCCAGCAGCTCCATGACTAGCGGGGCCCAAGAGACCCAGTACTTC
>TRBV28|-|TRBD2|TRBJ2-5
CASTPRTSPYQETQYF
TGTGCCAGCACCCCCCGGACTAGCCCGTACCAAGAGACCCAGTACTTC
>TRBV30|-|TRBD1|TRBJ1-5
CAWSVGQAGQPQHF
TGTGCCTGGAGTGTAGGACAGGCGGGGCAGCCCCAGCATTTT
>TRBV29-1|once|-|TRBJ1-1
CSVEVRGTEAFF
TGCAGCGTTGAGGTAAGGGGTACTGAAGCTTTCTTT
>TRBV19|few|-|TRBJ1-2
CASSTRAPIFEGYTF
TGTGCCAGTAGTACCCGGGCTCCAATATTCGAGGGCTACACCTTC
>TRBV29-1|-|TRBD2|TRBJ2-1
CSVPSGRALGRFF
TGCAGCGTTCCGAGCGGGAGGGCCTTGGGGCGGTTCTTC
>TRBV15|-|-|TRBJ1-1
CATSRVGNTEAFF
TGTGCCACCAGCAGAGTTGGGAACACTGAAGCTTTCTTT
>TRBV27|-|TRBD2|TRBJ2-1
CASSLGLAGYNEQFF
TGTGCCAGCAGTTTGGGACTAGCGGGATACAATGAGCAGTTCTTC
>TRBV2|-|TRBD1|TRBJ2-7
CASGPRDRTYEQYF
TGTGCCTCTGGACCACGGGACAGGACCTACGAGCAGTACTTC
>TRBV5-1|-|-|TRBJ2-3
CASSSTIGDTQYF
TGCGCCAGCAGCTCCACTATTGGGGATACGCAGTATTTT
>TRBV5-6|-|TRBD2|TRBJ2-4
CASSLALAGGANIQYF
TGTGCCAGCAGCTTGGCGCTAGCGGGAGGAGCAAACATTCAGTACTTC
>TRBV7-2|-|-|TRBJ2-3
CASNDLGGTLVADTQYF
TGTGCCAGCAACGATTTGGGCGGGACACTAGTAGCAGATACGCAGTATTTT
>TRBV7-9|-|-|TRBJ2-7
CASSWSYEQYF
TGTGCCAGCAGCTGGTCCTACGAGCAGTACTTC
>TRBV25-1|few|TRBD1|TRBJ1-1
CASTGGRRDTEAFF
TGTGCCAGCACAGGGGGCCGGCGGGACACTGAAGCTTTCTTT
>TRBV30|-|-|TRBJ1-4
CAWSTGRGEKLFF
TGTGCCTGGAGTACAGGGCGGGGTGAAAAACTGTTTTTT